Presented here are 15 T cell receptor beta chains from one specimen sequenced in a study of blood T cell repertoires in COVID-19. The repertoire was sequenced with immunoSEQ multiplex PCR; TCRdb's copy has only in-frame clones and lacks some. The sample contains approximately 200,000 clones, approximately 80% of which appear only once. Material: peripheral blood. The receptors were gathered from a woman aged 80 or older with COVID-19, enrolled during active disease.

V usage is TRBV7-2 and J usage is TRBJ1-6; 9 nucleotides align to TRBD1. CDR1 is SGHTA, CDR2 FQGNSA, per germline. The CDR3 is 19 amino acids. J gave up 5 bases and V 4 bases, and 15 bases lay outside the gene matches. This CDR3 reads CASSYAGTGSLGHNSPLHF. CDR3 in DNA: TGTGCCAGCAGCTACGCCGGGACAGGGTCTTTAGGCCATAATTCACCCCTCCACTTT. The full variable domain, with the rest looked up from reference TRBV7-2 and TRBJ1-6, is GAGVSQSPSNKVTEKGKDVELRCDPISGHTALYWYRQSLGQGLEFLIYFQGNSAPDKSGLPSDRFSAERTGGSVSTLTIQRTQQEDSAVYLCASSYAGTGSLGHNSPLHFGNGTRLTVT.

The CDR3 reads CASSPGLEGTDTQYF. For the CDR3, the DNA is TGTGCCAGCTCACCGGGGCTCGAGGGCACAGATACGCAGTATTTT. This chain connects TRBV18 to TRBJ2-3; weak D call: TRBD1 (5 bases). V lost 3 bases and J lost 1, with 11 bases in between. Looked up from germline, CDR1 is KGHSH and CDR2 is LQKENI. The CDR3 extends over 15 amino acids.

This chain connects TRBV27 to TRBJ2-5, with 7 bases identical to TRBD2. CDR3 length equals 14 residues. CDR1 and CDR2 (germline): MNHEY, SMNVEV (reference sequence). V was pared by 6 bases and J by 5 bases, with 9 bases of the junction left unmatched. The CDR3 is CASRKWGGRETQYF. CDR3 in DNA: TGTGCCAGCAGGAAATGGGGGGGGAGGGAGACCCAGTACTTC.

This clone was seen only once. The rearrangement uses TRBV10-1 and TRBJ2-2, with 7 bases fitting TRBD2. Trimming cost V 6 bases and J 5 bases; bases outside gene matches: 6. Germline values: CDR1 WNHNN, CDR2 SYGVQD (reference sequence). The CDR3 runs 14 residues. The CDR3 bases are TGCGCCAGCAGCGCCGGGACTAATACCGGGGAGCTGTTTTTT. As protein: CASSAGTNTGELFF.

The CDR3 sequence is CASAGQGDSASPLHF. The CDR3 DNA is TGTGCCAGTGCGGGACAGGGGGATTCCGCTTCACCCCTCCACTTT. The chain links TRBV19 to TRBJ1-6; TRBD1 matches at 11 bases. This CDR3 is 15 amino acids long. The J segment lost 9 bases and the V segment lost 8 bases, leaving 9 bases of the junction unmatched. Per the germline V gene, CDR1 is LNHDA and CDR2 is SQIVND (reference sequence).

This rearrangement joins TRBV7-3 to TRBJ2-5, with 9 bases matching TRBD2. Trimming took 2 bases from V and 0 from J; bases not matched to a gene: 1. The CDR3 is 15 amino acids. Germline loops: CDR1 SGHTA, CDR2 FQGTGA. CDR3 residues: CASSLLAGNQETQYF. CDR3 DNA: TGTGCCAGCAGCTTACTAGCGGGAAACCAAGAGACCCAGTACTTC.

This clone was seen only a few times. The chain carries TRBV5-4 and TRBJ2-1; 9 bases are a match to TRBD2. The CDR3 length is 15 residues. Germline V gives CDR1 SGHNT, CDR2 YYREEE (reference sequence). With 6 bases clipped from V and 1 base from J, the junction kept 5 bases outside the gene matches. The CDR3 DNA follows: TGTGCCAGCACCCGAGCGGGAGGATCCTACAATGAGCAGTTCTTC. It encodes CASTRAGGSYNEQFF.

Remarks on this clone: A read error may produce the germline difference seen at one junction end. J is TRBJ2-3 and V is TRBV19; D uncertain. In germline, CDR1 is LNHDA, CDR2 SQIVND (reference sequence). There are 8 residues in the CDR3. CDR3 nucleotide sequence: TGTGCCAGTAGTATTGAGGATTTT. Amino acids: CASSIEDF.

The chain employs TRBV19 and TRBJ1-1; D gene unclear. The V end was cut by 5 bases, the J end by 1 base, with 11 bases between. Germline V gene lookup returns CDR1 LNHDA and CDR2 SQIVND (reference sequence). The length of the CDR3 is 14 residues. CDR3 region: CASSLRGGNTEAFF. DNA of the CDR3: TGTGCCAGTAGTCTCCGCGGCGGGAACACTGAAGCTTTCTTT.

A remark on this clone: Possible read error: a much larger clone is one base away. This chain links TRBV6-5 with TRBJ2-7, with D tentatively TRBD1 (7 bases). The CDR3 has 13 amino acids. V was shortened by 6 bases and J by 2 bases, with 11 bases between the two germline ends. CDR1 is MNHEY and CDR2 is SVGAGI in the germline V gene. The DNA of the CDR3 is TGTGCCAGCAGGCGGGACAGCCCCTACGAGCAGTACTTC. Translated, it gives CASRRDSPYEQYF.

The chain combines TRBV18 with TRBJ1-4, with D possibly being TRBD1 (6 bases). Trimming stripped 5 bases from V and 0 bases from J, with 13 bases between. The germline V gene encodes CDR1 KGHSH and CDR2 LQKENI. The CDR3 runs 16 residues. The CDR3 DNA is TGTGCCAGCTCAGCAAGGACAGCCGCAACTAATGAAAAACTGTTTTTT. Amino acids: CASSARTAATNEKLFF.

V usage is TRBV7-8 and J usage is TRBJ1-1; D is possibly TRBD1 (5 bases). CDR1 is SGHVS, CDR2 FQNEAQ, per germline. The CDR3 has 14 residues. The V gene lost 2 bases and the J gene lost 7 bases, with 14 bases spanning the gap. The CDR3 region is CASSLPGDGLEAFF. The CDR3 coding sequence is TGTGCCAGCAGCTTACCGGGGGATGGGCTTGAAGCTTTCTTT.

CDR3: CASSTDTSNQPQHF. CDR3 bases: TGTGCCAGCAGTACAGACACTAGCAATCAGCCCCAGCATTTT. The chain couples TRBV2 to TRBJ1-5; D unresolved. The CDR3 covers 14 residues. Germline CDR1 is SNHLY and CDR2 is FYNNEI. Trimming took off 5 bases at V and 0 bases at J, with 8 bases between the two ends.

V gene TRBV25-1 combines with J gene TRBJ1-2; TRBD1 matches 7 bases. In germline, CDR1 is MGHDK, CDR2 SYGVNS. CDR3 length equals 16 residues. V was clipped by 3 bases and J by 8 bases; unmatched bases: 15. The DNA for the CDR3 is TGTGCCAGCAGTGAGGCAGGGGGGATAAAGGTGAGGGGCTACACCTTC. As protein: CASSEAGGIKVRGYTF.

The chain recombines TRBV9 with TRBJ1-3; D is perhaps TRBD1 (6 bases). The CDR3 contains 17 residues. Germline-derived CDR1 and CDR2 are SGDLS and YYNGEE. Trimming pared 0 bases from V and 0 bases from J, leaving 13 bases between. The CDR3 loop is CASSVGVGQYSGNTIYF. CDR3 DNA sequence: TGTGCCAGCAGCGTAGGGGTTGGACAGTACTCTGGAAACACCATATATTTT.